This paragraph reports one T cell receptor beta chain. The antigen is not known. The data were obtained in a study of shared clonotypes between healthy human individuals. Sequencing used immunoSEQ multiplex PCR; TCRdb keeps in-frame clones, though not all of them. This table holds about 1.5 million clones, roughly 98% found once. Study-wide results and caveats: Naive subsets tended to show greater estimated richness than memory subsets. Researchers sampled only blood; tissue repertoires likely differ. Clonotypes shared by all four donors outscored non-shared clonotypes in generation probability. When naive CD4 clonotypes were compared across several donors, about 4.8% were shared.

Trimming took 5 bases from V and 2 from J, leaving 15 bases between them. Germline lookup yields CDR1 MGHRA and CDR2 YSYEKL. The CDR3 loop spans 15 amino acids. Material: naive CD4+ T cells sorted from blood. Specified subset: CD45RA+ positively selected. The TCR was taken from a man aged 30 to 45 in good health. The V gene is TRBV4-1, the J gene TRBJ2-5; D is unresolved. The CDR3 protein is CASSLGQTVQETQYF. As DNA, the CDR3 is TGCGCCAGCAGCTTAGGTCAAACAGTACAAGAGACCCAGTACTTC.